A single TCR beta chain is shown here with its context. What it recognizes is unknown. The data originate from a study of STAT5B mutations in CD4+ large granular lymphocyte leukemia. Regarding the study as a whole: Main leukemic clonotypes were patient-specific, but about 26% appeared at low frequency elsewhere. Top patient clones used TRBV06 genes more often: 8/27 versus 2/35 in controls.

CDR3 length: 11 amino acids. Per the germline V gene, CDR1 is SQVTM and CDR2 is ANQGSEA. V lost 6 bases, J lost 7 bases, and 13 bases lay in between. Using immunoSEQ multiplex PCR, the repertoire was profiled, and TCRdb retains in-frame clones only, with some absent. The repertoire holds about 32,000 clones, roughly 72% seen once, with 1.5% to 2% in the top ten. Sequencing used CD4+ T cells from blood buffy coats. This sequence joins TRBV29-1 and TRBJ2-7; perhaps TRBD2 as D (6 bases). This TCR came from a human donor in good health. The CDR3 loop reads CSVGGMGEQYF. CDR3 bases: TGCAGCGTGGGGGGAATGGGGGAGCAGTACTTC.